The sample holds many counts of the clone carrying this T cell receptor beta chain. No antigen is known for it. The data were obtained in a study of neurological immune-mediated disorders. Regarding the study as a whole: The level of TCR clonal expansion was highest in patients with HTLV-1-associated myelopathy and lowest in multiple sclerosis, where it fell below the level seen in healthy controls.

The sorted libraries involved the use of around 1 million CD4+ or CD8+ T cells. The CDR3 length is 16 residues. The V and J ends lost 0 bases and 3 bases respectively, with 11 bases between them. Germline V gene sequence: CDR1 LGHNA, CDR2 YSLEER. Template-switch 5'RACE cDNA synthesis added a 10-nucleotide unique molecular identifier. TCRdb analysed the 5' RACE reads with MiXCR anew, one entry per CDR3 protein. This table holds approximately 30,000 distinct CDR3 sequences, under 6% found once. Source material: CD4+ T cells from blood. The chain is built from TRBV4-3 and TRBJ2-2; weak D call: TRBD2 (6 bases). This sequence was found in a woman aged 50 to 65 in good health. The DNA of the CDR3 is TGCGCCAGCAGCCAAGATCCGCGGGGAGACACCGGGGAGCTGTTTTTT. Encoded protein: CASSQDPRGDTGELFF.